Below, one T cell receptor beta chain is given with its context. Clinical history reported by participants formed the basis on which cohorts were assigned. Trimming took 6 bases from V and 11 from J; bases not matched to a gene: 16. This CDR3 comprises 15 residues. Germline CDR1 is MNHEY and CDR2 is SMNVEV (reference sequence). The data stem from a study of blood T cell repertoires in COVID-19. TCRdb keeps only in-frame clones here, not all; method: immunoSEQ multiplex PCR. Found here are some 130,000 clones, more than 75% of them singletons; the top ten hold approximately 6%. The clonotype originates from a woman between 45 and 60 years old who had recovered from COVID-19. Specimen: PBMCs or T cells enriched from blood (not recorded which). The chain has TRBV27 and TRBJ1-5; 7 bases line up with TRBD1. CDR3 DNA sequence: TGTGCCAGCAGCCCGGACAGGAGTATAGCGGGGACCCAGCATTTT. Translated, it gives CASSPDRSIAGTQHF.